The clone carrying this T cell receptor beta chain was seen only a few times. Its cognate antigen is unknown. This sample is part of a study of T-cell memory formation after mild COVID-19. Barcoded TCR alpha and TCR beta cDNA libraries with UMIs came from 5'RACE using constant-segment primers. TCRdb re-called the 5' RACE reads through MiXCR, storing one row per CDR3 protein. The table includes roughly 200,000 distinct CDR3 sequences, over 9% detected once. Study-level findings and limits: Day 15 to 85 contracting clones showed balanced CD4/CD8; day 15 to 37 expanders favored CD4+. Cross-reactive memory apparently joined, as some responding clones appeared in pre-infection memory.

The trim removed 0 bases at V and 4 bases at J, leaving 22 bases unmatched. This CDR3 has 21 residues. The germline V gene encodes CDR1 MGHRA and CDR2 YSYEKL. Material for sequencing was PBMCs or a T cell subset sorted from them (not recorded which). This TCR was recovered from a man between 18 and 35 years old who had mild COVID-19 (a few samples of this study predate the infection). Cell type and time point are not known. The rearrangement links TRBV4-1 to TRBJ2-5, with 8 bases matching TRBD1. Here the CDR3 DNA reads TGCGCCAGCAGCCAAGATCCCCTTCTCGTTATCGGTGTCAGGGGGCGAGAGACCCAGTACTTC. This sequence encodes CASSQDPLLVIGVRGRETQYF.